Sequencing of this T cell receptor beta chain was carried out in a study of blood T cells in healthy people across ages. Germline CDR1 is SGDLS and CDR2 is YYNGEE. CDR3 length: 16 residues. V shed 0 bases and J shed 3 bases, with 13 bases lying between them. A sample-barcoded 5' primer and a J-beta primer mix were used in a second PCR of roughly 7 to 12 cycles. TCRdb re-called the 5' RACE reads with MiXCR, one entry per CDR3 protein. The sample records about 640,000 distinct CDR3 sequences, under 65% being singletons. This clonotype was observed once. The clonotype was recovered from a man in his 60s in good health. The source material was blood. The chain employs TRBV9 and TRBJ2-1; a weak D match, TRBD2 (7 bases). In nucleotides, the CDR3 is TGTGCCAGCAGCGTAGCTGAGGGGGGGGACTACAATGAGCAGTTCTTC. This encodes CASSVAEGGDYNEQFF.